This T cell receptor (beta chain) was identified in a study of HIV-infected patients and healthy controls (dated by TCRdb to between 2012 and 2015). Background for the entire study: Whether deep TCR repertoire sequencing of small blood samples from HIV patients could capture immune perturbation and reconstitution was tested in the study.

General study outcomes and caveats: The observed differences in diversity were not explained by the slight differences in age and sex profiles between the study cohorts. Most CMV-associated CDR3s became more frequent during therapy, although their change was not significant, whereas HIV-associated CDR3s showed a significant decrease in frequency. Compared with untreated HIV+ repertoires, healthy control repertoires had roughly threefold more distinct CDR3s and higher Shannon diversity. In the study, no determination of donor HLA types was made. By Jaccard index and by the count of highly shared sequences, healthy controls shared more CDR3s between individuals than HIV+ patients did. Processing included only sixteen HIV-infected individuals, and this was regarded by the authors as a major limit on how widely the findings apply. In size-matched repertoire data, the apparent post-therapy recovery of the Gini index in HIV-infected patients was not replicated. Compared with controls, HIV-infected patients showed significantly different mean usage of eight alpha and eight beta V genes. Sequencing depth was restricted by the use of whole blood, which also prevented the dynamics of distinct T-cell subpopulations from being separated. Alpha-chain CDR3s from MAIT cells appeared at high frequency in healthy controls but were severely depleted in HIV+ repertoires. Pairing of alpha and beta chains was not determined in the samples. HIV-infected repertoires showed significantly elevated mean Gini indices relative to controls, which possibly reflects oligoclonality. Comparisons were complicated by unequal numbers of distinct sequences between patients and controls, and rare events from HIV-infected data were overweighted by size-matching.

Whole blood was used without fractionating the cells, so the repertoire represented all peripheral T cells without sorting. About 9 uninfected healthy donors were sampled as controls, four of whom were sampled twice roughly 3 months apart. For RNA extraction, an approximately 2.5 ml sample of peripheral blood was drawn into Tempus tubes. Residual genomic DNA was removed with the TURBO-DNase kit and globin mRNA was depleted with GLOBINclear. SuperScript III was used to reverse transcribe 500 ng RNA with primers targeting the alpha and beta constant regions. Separate libraries for the alpha and beta chains were generated through chain-specific third strand synthesis that incorporated multiplexing indices. The protocol used a single primer pair to amplify all rearrangements within a chain, which avoided primer bias, and attached molecular barcodes to each cDNA molecule. T4 RNA Ligase 1 joined purified cDNA to a 5' RACE adapter that carried a random hexamer and the SP2 sequencing primer site. Second strand synthesis was performed with Phusion polymerase and primed from the SP2 site, and slow temperature ramps were applied to favor optimal annealing. The 12-nucleotide barcode on each molecule comprised two random hexamer sequences, both introduced before amplification and concatenated. A brief initial PCR introduced P5 and P7 adapter elements together with a second index, and a roughly 25-cycle amplification PCR using P5s and P7 primers was subsequently performed. Libraries received approximately 25 PCR cycles in total, were quantified on a Qubit, sized on a Bioanalyzer, and diluted to 4 nM. Normalized libraries were sequenced on an Illumina MiSeq with 2 x 250 paired-end kits. Reverse transcription reactions underwent purification over MinElute columns, with elution into roughly 10 ul Tris-Cl. Adapter ligations were incubated for 23 hours at 16 degrees C and subsequently purified with AMPure XP beads at a 1:1 ratio. The paper's processing steps were these. Demultiplexed FASTQ files were processed with a modified Decombinator by which V, J, insert and barcode information was output. Sequences sharing a barcode but differing from the dominant sequence were discarded as errors, and barcodes clustered at Levenshtein distance 3 were counted to estimate original cDNA molecules. Downstream analyses used R packages ineq, vegan, igraph and RCytoscape, with IMGT nomenclature and CDR3 definitions. To avoid skew from clonal expansion, each TCR was counted once, and V gene usage was computed over distinct sequences. Within a donor, similarity networks joined unique CDR3 amino acid sequences in every case where two of them were separated by a single Levenshtein edit. The authors compiled published HIV-specific CDR3s (about 100 alpha, roughly 700 beta) and CMV-specific CDR3s (about 14 alpha, fewer than 300 beta) and searched for them in the repertoires. Lower sequence numbers were not the cause of the decreased diversity in patients, as random subsampling to size-matched repertoires showed. TCRdb reprocessing: public reads trimmed at Q25 with fastp, clones called with MiXCR, in-frame beta chains kept. Each entry is one CDR3 protein sequence, shown with its most common DNA and genes. The V and J calls reflect TCRdb's pipeline rather than the authors' work. The sample table contains around 18,000 distinct CDR3 sequences; only one count was recorded for 9.5% to 13% of them. About 3% of the sample goes to the ten largest clones.

This clonotype was seen at least ten times. Its antigen is still unknown. No base quality information exists; no much larger clone differs at one position. Sequences were obtained from blood. The clonotype was recovered from an adult in good health.

Here the CDR3 is given as CASSQHNEQFF. Here is the DNA: TGTGCCAGCAGCCAACACAATGAGCAGTTCTTC. Recombination joined TRBV5-6 with TRBJ2-1; the D gene assignment is ambiguous. The CDR3 sequence holds 11 residues, the cysteine and phenylalanine included. Only the CDR3 DNA stays, 33 bases, in frame from base 1. Cut back by 4 bases and 5 bases, the V and J ends lie 4 bases apart. CDR1 SGHDT and CDR2 YYEEEE are derived from the germline V gene.